The present TCR beta chain was sequenced within a study of somatic mutations in cytotoxic T cells in rheumatoid arthritis. About the research overall: A subset of V beta antibody-stained T-cell populations was isolated by flow sorting, reaching nearly 100% purity, and this subset included V beta1+ cells that went on to TCRB sequencing. General study points: Antigenic targets recognized by the expanded CD8+ clones remained undetermined. Significant differences in CD8+ T-cell clonality were not found between rheumatoid arthritis patients and healthy controls (age-matched).

J lost 6 bases, V lost 5 bases, and 6 bases had no gene match. CDR1 is SGHAT and CDR2 is FQNNGV in the germline V gene. The CDR3 length is 15 residues. Concerning this clone: Its antigen is currently unknown.

Original processing notes: Some patient CD8+ clones were larger than 1%, and these rarely matched published virus-specific TCRB sequences. Generated by immunoSEQ multiplex PCR, the TCRdb table keeps only in-frame clones and is missing some. That table is the source of V, J and clone size, and D and trimming were worked out from the DNA. The table lists roughly 3,900 clones, roughly 92% of them singletons. The V gene is TRBV11-2, the J gene TRBJ2-1, with 11 bases aligning to TRBD2. The receptor was isolated from a woman aged 60 to 75 with rheumatoid arthritis. The sample consisted of CD8+ T cells sorted from blood. The CDR3 sequence is CASSSSGGALNEQFF. Written as DNA, the CDR3 is TGTGCCAGCAGCAGTAGCGGGGGGGCTCTCAATGAGCAGTTCTTC.